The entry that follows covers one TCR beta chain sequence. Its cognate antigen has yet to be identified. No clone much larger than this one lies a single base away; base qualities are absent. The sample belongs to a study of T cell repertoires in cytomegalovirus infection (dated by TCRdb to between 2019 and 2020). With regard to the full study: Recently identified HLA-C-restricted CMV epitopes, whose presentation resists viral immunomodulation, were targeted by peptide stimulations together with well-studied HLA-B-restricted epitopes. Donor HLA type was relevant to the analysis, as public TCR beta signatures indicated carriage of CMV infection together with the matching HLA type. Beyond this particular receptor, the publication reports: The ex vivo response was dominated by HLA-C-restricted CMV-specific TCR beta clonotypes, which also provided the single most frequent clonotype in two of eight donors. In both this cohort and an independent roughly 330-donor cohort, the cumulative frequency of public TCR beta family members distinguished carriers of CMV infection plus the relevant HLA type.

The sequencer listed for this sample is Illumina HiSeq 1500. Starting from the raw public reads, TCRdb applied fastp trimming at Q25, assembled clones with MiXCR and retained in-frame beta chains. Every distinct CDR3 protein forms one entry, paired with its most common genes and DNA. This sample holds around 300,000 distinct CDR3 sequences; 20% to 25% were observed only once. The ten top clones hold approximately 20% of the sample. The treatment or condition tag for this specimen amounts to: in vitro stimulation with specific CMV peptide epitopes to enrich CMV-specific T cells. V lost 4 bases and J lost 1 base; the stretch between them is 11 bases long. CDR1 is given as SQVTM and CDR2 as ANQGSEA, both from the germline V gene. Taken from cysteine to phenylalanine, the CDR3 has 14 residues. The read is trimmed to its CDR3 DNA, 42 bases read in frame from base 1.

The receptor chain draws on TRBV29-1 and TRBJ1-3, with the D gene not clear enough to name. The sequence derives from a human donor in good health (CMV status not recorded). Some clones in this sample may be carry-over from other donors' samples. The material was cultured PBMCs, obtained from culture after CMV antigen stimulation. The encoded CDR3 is CSVVLTLSGNTIYF. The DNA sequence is TGCAGCGTTGTCCTAACCCTGTCTGGAAACACCATATATTTT.